What follows is one T cell receptor beta chain and its context. Its antigen is not yet known. Base qualities were left out, and no much larger clone turns up one base away. The immunoSEQ Assay, a bias-controlled multiplex PCR, was used to amplify TCRbeta CDR3 regions from genomic DNA. Under the source paper's analysis protocol: The number of nucleated cells in each sample was estimated by amplification of reference gene primers within the assay. Sequence reads were collapsed and filtered to measure the absolute abundance of every unique TCRbeta CDR3 rearrangement. For each sample, productive Simpson clonality was calculated as the square root of Simpson's diversity index across productive rearrangements. This is the immuneACCESS table as TCRdb keeps it, with only in-frame sequences that have V and J called. A part of the clones is gone; compared with another copy, unresolved V genes explain less than half, and the rest is unexplained. V and J calls and clone size come straight from that table; D and trimming were deduced from the DNA. The sample table contains about 65,000 clones; only one count was recorded for approximately 95% of them. The top ten clones comprise approximately 2.6% of the sample.

Counted from cysteine to phenylalanine, this CDR3 has 15 amino acids. The entry retains the CDR3 DNA only, 45 bases that are in frame from base 1. Trimming takes 9 bases from V and 7 bases from J, and the germline ends sit 25 bases apart. Based on the germline V gene (reference sequence), the CDR1 and CDR2 sequences are SGHNT and YYREEE. The data originate from a study of blood T cell repertoires in COVID-19 (TCRdb year 2020). Study-wide context: Samples covering the acute and convalescent phases of COVID-19 were provided by collaborators in the United States, Italy and Spain. The prospective study material was composed of cDNA or gDNA derived from T cells, B-cell-depleted T cells, or PBMCs. Subjects who had been exposed to COVID-19, were actively infected with it, or had recovered from it provided the deeply sampled blood TCRbeta repertoires that made up the dataset. A freely available public database, intended as a resource for researchers studying the immune response to SARS-CoV-2, is where the repertoires were released. Samples were obtained from the ongoing ImmuneRACE study (first 160 participants) and from 1,200 or so subjects provided by 6 global collaborators. Sample metadata almost always included a de-identified subject ID, COVID-19 status, age in years and sex. Where HLA class I and class II types were available, the types were taken from metadata supplied by the sample provider, not from assay-based typing. Results and caveats for the whole study, not just this receptor: The quantity of clinical and demographic metadata differed by source and by participant and was supplied without curation.

The collaborating institutions used their own protocols to collect whole blood in K2EDTA tubes. For TCRbeta analysis, collaborators shipped samples in one of three forms: frozen whole blood, isolated PBMCs, or DNA extracted from either of those sample types. The chain joins TRBV5-4 to TRBJ1-1; 5 matching bases give a weak D call of TRBD1. The sequencing input was peripheral blood. The origin of this receptor is a man between 70 and 80 years old with active COVID-19. The CDR3 loop reads CATYLGGPVSNEAFF. In nucleotides, the sequence is TGTGCCACCTATCTGGGGGGTCCAGTGAGTAATGAAGCTTTCTTT.